The following is a T cell receptor beta chain sequence with its context. This clone was picked up a small number of times. Its antigen is currently not known. No base quality values were provided; no much bigger clone lies one nucleotide off. The cohort comprised around 700 healthy bone marrow donors. All cohort members were sampled while nominally healthy, although unrecorded immune exposures were likely present. The donor was CMV seronegative and was included in the group of around 320 seronegative cohort members. Each donor provided a peripheral blood sample, and peripheral blood mononuclear cells were used for TCR beta sequencing. Genomic DNA was extracted from the blood cell samples with the Qiagen DNeasy Blood Extraction Kit. This record belongs to a study of cytomegalovirus exposure and HLA in healthy donors (TCRdb year 2017). The study in broad terms: According to an earlier analysis of 450 to 650 of the donors, 150 million to 200 million T cells yielded over 90 million unique TCR beta sequences and 276 Gb of sequence data. Roughly five DR-DQ haplotypes were treated as single units for association and clustering because of strong linkage in the cohort. An early release that covered about 600 HLA-typed donors contained approximately 300 gigabases of sequencing data and 80 million or so unique TCR sequences. In the later analysis, no new phenotypic data were used to find candidate immune exposures; instead, reliance was placed on TCR beta sequences and their occurrence across donors. Class I and class II HLA loci were covered by the typing at four-digit resolution. Every repertoire in the discovery cohort had been generated on one and the same sequencing platform. A later genetic analysis took genome-wide SNP genotypes for about three fifths of the 666 donors and used that subset as a discovery cohort. A separate validation cohort of about 110 different subjects was used in addition to the 666-subject first cohort. Among around 400 genotyped donors of the cohort, an average of approximately 240,000 unique TCR beta nucleotide sequences was sequenced per donor, of which about 18% were non-productive. In a later analysis, previously published TCR beta repertoires from 550 to 750 donors were re-analyzed and high-resolution HLA genotyping was added so that TCR occurrence patterns could be studied. The T cell repertoires of 550 to 850 subjects were profiled by immunosequencing and related to cytomegalovirus serostatus. Donor age, sex, ethnicity and CMV serostatus were collected together with the repertoire data. To predict cytomegalovirus infection status, the study brought together high-throughput TCR immunosequencing, statistical association of individual TCRs with disease status, and machine learning. The aim of the study was to test whether cataloging public T cell receptors could identify signatures of past pathogen exposure. Of the roughly 400 genotyped donors, over 65% fell in the genetic ancestry cluster associated with self-reported Caucasian donors. Typing coverage differed by locus: A, B, C, DRB1 and DQB1 were typed in roughly 620-630 donors, DQA1 in 500 to 550, DPA1 in 600 to 610, and DPB1 in roughly 470. To decide whether each TCR beta V gene segment behaved as functional or pseudogenic, an earlier analysis of nearly 600 of the donors relied on high-throughput TCR beta sequencing.

Points the paper makes about the study in general: In vitro tests confirmed that a few of the cytomegalovirus-associated TCR beta chains recognize cytomegalovirus antigens. According to the authors, the approach could potentially be generalized to other disease states and immunological phenotypes. In a later genetic analysis, a missense DCLRE1C variant was associated with V-gene and J-gene trimming of TCR beta chains, and the association was replicated in an independent cohort. The study gave a list of 150 to 200 TCR beta chains associated with cytomegalovirus. A further reported finding was that TCR beta sequences accurately predicted the HLA-A and HLA-B alleles for most subjects in the first cohort. Linkage disequilibrium might explain the correlated functional status among segregating V segments, but an unknown experimental factor could not be ruled out. Compared with equally common non-associated chains, HLA-associated TCR beta chains in a later analysis were more clonally expanded and had lower generation probabilities. Because counts were too low, more than 15 rarely observed V segments, including chromosome 9 orphons, were excluded from the earlier analysis of under 650 of the donors. In a later analysis, some 17,000 TCR beta sequences were associated with specific HLA alleles at a false discovery rate of 0.05. A later genetic analysis reported fewer N-insertions in productive TCRs among donors in an Asian-associated ancestry cluster than the roughly 700-donor mean. Roughly uniform sequencing depth across donors was assumed in presence/absence analyses, although this assumption may not hold. HLA typing was unavailable for some donors at each locus, so association tests used only the typed subset. CMV serostatus was the only immune exposure information available for the cohort. According to a later analysis, TCR association rates differed among HLA loci, with DRB1 alleles showing the most associated TCRs and HLA-C alleles showing the fewest. Several of the top co-occurrence clusters appeared to be linked to parvovirus B19, influenza, CMV and Epstein-Barr virus, according to a later analysis. This cohort had only TCR beta chains sequenced, and the lack of alpha or paired-chain data limited which features could be detected. Assigning TCR associations to individual alleles was difficult when HLA alleles, especially DR and DQ, strongly co-occurred. In a later analysis, most CMV-associated TCR beta chains were found to appear HLA-restricted, with HLA associations seemingly driven largely by CMV exposure. Some IMGT-functional V segments, including TRBV6-2 and TRBV6-3, could not be distinguished by the 87-base-pair reads and were therefore excluded. In an earlier analysis of around 600 of the donors, most TCR beta V segments were observed in productive rearrangements about 90% or about 30% of the time, broadly matching IMGT annotations. In both the original and validation cohorts, the classifier was reported to diagnose cytomegalovirus status with high specificity and sensitivity. A cluster of highly shared sequence variants was judged likely to be a technical artifact of the sequencing pipeline. While some public TCRs were present in many individuals, most TCR sequences turned up only very rarely across donors.

V and J lose 3 bases and 4 bases, and a span of 19 bases separates them. As encoded in the germline V gene, CDR1 is SGDLS while CDR2 is YYNGEE. The CDR3 starts with the cysteine, ends with the phenylalanine, and has 16 residues. The retained sequence is limited to the CDR3, 48 bases, with the frame set at the first base. Library construction relied on the immunoSEQ multiplex PCR assay. For the multiplex PCR, a mixture combining 60 forward primers for TCR Vbeta segments and 13 reverse primers for TCR Jbeta segments was used. Amplification of the CDR3 region of rearranged TCR beta genes was performed with a multiplex PCR assay on genomic DNA. The amplified TCR beta libraries were sequenced on the Illumina HiSeq System as 87-base-pair reads. In the paper's pipeline: A later analysis counted approximately 76 million unique TCR beta chains across the 666 repertoires, and roughly 9.9 million of these chains were shared by at least two donors. A nearest-neighbor algorithm error-corrected the raw reads and collapsed the reads into unique sequences, merging closely related sequences to remove PCR and sequencing errors. V, D and J gene segments were assigned by aligning CDR3 sequences to IMGT reference sequences. For a sequence to be retained, a match of at least six nucleotides to both a V gene segment and a J gene segment was required. A rearrangement was called productive if the CDR3 had no stop codons and remained in frame with V and J, and every other rearrangement was called non-productive. Following IMGT convention, CDR3 was defined as the stretch from the second conserved V-encoded cysteine up to the conserved J-encoded phenylalanine. The earlier analysis of more than 450 of the donors excluded sequences that lacked an unambiguous match to a single V gene segment. An earlier analysis of roughly 590 of the donors called V segments functional above 56.7% productive rearrangements and segregating when the between-donor standard deviation exceeded 5%. A statistical classification framework was developed to diagnose cytomegalovirus status using the catalog of TCR beta chain sequences. In a later analysis, TCR nucleotide sequences were compared against IMGT/GENE-DB human TR gene sequences so that V and J genes could be assigned. Using the TCRdist pipeline, a later analysis assigned CDR3 sequences along with most-parsimonious VDJ recombination scenarios. In a later analysis, each TCR beta chain was defined by its CDR3 amino acid sequence together with its V-gene family, and reads lacking a unique V-gene family were excluded. To address suspected cross-contamination and a sequencing artifact, a later analysis removed approximately 600 highly shared, low-generation-probability nucleotide sequences. For each public chain, a later analysis derived a clonal expansion index from normalized ranks of inferred template counts within each repertoire. In a later analysis, generation probabilities were computed with a VDJ recombination model fitted to out-of-frame rearrangements, and the resulting probabilities were checked against IGoR. In a later analysis, TCR-TCR, TCR-HLA and TCR-CMV co-occurrence was scored with hypergeometric tests, and a repertoire-size bias correction was applied to TCR pairs. A later analysis estimated false discovery rates by permuting HLA or CMV assignments 20 times. In a later analysis, co-occurring TCRs were grouped using DBSCAN, and TCRdist sequence similarity was added for clustering within HLA-allele-positive subsets. Repertoires with fewer than 30,000 or more than 120,000 public chains were left out of co-occurrence clustering, as were about five repertoires with anomalous nucleotide sharing. TCRdb re-hosts the immuneACCESS table, in-frame sequences only. Its copies lack some clones; in the studies checked, an unresolved V gene accounts for under half of them, and the cause for the rest is not known. Clonal size and the V and J genes are those of that table, whereas D and trimming came from the DNA. The sample table holds 150,000 to 200,000 clones, of which 82% were seen once. In total, the top ten clones hold roughly 1.5% of the sample.

The chain is made from TRBV9 and TRBJ2-5; TRBD2 is a weak D gene call, 7 bases matching. Sequenced material: PBMCs. The sequence derives from a male donor in good health and CMV-seronegative. The CDR3 protein is CASSARGGASIETQYF. The nucleotide sequence reads TGTGCCAGCAGCGCGCGAGGGGGGGCGTCAATAGAGACCCAGTACTTC.